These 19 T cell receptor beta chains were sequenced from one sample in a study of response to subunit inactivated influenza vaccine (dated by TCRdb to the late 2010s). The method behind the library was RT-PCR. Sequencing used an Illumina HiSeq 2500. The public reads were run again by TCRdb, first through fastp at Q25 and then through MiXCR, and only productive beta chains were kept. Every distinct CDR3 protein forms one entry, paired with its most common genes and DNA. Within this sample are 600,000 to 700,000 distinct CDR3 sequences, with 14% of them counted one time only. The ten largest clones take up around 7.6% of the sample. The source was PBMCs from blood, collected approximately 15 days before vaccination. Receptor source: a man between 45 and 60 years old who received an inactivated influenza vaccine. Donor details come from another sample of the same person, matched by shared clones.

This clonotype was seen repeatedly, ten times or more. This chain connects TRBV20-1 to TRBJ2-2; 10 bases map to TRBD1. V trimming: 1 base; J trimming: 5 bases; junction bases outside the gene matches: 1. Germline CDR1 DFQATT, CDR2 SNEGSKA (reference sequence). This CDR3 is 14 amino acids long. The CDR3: CSARGTGGTGELFF. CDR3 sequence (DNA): TGCAGTGCTAGAGGGACAGGGGGGACCGGGGAGCTGTTTTTT.

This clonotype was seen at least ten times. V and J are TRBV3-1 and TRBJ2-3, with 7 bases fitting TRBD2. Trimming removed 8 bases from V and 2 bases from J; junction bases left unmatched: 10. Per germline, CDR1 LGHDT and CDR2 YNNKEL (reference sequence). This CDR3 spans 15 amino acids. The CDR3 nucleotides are TGTGCCAGCCATGCGGGAGCGTACCCCACAGATACGCAGTATTTT. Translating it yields CASHAGAYPTDTQYF.

In DNA form, the CDR3 reads TGTGCCAGCTCGCCGGGGGGCAATGGCGAGACCCAGTACTTC. Amino acids: CASSPGGNGETQYF. The chain combines TRBV18 with TRBJ2-5; D is possibly TRBD2 (7 bases). Trimming took 6 bases from V and 5 from J, leaving 16 bases between them. The CDR3 spans 14 residues. CDR1 is KGHSH, CDR2 LQKENI, per germline.

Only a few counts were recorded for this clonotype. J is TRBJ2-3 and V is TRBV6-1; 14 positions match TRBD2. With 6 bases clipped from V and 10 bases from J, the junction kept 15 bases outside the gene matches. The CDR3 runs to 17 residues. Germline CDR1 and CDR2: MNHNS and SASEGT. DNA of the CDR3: TGTGCCAGCAGGGACGAGGCGACTAGCGGGGGGGCCCGGTCGCAGTATTTT. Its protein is CASRDEATSGGARSQYF.

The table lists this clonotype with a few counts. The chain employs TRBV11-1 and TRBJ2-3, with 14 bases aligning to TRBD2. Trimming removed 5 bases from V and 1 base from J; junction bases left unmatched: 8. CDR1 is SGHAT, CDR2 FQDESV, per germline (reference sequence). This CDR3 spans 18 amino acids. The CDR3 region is CASSGGTSGRFGTDTQYF. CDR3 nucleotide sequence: TGTGCCAGCAGCGGCGGGACTAGCGGGAGATTCGGCACAGATACGCAGTATTTT.

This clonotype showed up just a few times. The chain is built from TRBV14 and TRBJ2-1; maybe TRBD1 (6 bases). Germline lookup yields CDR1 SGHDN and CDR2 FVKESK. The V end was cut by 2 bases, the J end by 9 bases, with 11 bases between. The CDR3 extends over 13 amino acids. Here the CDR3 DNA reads TGTGCCAGCAGCCAACTACAGGGTGGTGAGCAGTTCTTC. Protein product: CASSQLQGGEQFF.

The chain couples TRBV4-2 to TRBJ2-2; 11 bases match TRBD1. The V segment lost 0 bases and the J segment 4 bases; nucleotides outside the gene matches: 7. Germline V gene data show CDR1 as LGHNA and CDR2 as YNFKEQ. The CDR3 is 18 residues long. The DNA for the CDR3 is TGTGCCAGCAGCCAAGAAGGGACAGGGGGACGACCCACCGGGGAGCTGTTTTTT. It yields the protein CASSQEGTGGRPTGELFF.

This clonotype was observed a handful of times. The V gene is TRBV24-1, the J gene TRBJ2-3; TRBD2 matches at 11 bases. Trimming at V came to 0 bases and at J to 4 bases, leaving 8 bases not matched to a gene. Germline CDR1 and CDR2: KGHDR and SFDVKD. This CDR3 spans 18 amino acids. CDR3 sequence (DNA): TGTGCCACCAGTGATTTGGACCCACTAGCGGGAGAGTCAGATACGCAGTATTTT. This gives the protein CATSDLDPLAGESDTQYF.

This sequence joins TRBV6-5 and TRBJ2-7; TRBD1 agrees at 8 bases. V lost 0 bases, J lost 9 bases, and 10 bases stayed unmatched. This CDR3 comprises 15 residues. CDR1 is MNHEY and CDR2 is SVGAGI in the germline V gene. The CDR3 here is CASSYSRGQEKVQYF. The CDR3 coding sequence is TGTGCCAGCAGTTACTCTAGGGGACAGGAAAAGGTGCAGTACTTC.

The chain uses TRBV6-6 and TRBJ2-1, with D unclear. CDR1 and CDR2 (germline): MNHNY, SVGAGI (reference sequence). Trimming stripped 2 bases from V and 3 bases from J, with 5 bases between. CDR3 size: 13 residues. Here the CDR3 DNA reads TGTGCCAGCAGTTACGAAGTCTACAATGAGCAGTTCTTC. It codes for CASSYEVYNEQFF.

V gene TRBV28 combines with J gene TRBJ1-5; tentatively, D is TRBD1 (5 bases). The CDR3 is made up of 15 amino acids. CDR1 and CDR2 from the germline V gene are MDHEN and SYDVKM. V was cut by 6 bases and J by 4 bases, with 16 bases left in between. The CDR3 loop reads CASRYRDGLNQPQHF. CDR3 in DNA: TGTGCCAGCAGGTACCGGGACGGACTAAATCAGCCCCAGCATTTT.

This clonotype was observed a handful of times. The CDR3: CASSFSRGIGTEAFF. CDR3 bases: TGTGCCAGCAGCTTTAGTCGAGGGATCGGCACTGAAGCTTTCTTT. The J gene is TRBJ1-1, the V gene TRBV7-2; D is uncertain. CDR3 length equals 15 residues. Trimming left V 3 bases short and J 4 bases short, with 15 bases between. The germline V gene has CDR1 SGHTA and CDR2 FQGNSA. Together with reference TRBV7-2 and TRBJ1-1, the CDR3 gives the full variable domain: GAGVSQSPSNKVTEKGKDVELRCDPISGHTALYWYRQSLGQGLEFLIYFQGNSAPDKSGLPSDRFSAERTGGSVSTLTIQRTQQEDSAVYLCASSFSRGIGTEAFFGQGTRLTVV.

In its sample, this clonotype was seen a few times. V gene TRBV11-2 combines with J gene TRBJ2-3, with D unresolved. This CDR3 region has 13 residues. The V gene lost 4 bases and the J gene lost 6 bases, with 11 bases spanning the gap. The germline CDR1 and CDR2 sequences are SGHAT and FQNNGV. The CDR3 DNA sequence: TGTGCCAGCAGCTGGGCCTCCAGGGATACGCAGTATTTT. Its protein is CASSWASRDTQYF.

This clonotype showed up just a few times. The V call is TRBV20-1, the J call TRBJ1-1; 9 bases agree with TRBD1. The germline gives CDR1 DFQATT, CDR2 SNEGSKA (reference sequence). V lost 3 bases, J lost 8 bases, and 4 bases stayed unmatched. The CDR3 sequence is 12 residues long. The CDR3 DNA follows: TGCAGTGCTAGCCGGGACAGGGTCGAAGCTTTCTTT. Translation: CSASRDRVEAFF.

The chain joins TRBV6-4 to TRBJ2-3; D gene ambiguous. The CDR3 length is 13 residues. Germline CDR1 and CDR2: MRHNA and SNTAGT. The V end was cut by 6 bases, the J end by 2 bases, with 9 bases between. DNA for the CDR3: TGTGCCAGCAGCGATCCCAACACAGATACGCAGTATTTT. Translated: CASSDPNTDTQYF.

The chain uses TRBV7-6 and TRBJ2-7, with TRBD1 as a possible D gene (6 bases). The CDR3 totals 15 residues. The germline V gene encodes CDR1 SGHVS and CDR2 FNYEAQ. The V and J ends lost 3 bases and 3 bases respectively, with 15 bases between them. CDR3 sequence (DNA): TGTGCCAGCAGCTTGGACAGTAGGACAGACTACGAGCAGTACTTC. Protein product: CASSLDSRTDYEQYF.

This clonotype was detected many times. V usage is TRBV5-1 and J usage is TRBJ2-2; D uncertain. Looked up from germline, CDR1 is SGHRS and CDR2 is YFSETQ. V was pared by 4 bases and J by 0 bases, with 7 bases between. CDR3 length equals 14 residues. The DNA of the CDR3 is TGCGCCAGCAGCCCAACAACGAACACCGGGGAGCTGTTTTTT. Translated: CASSPTTNTGELFF.

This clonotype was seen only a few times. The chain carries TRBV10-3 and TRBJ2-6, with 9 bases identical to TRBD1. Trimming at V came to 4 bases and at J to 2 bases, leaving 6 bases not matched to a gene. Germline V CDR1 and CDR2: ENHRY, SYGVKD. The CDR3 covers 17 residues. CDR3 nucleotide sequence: TGTGCCATCAGTGTTGGGACAGGGTCAGCTGGGGCCAACGTCCTGACTTTC. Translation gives CAISVGTGSAGANVLTF.

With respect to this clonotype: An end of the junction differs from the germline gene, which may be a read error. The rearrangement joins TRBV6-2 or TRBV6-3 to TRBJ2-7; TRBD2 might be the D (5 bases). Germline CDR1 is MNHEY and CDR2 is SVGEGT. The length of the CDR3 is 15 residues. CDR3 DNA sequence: TGTGCCAGCAGTCGCGATCCTCGGATCACGAGCGGCAAAAACTTC. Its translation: CASSRDPRITSGKNF.